A selection of T cell receptor beta chains follows, all from one sample in a study of beta chain features in type 1 diabetes. TCRdb keeps only in-frame clones here, not all; method: immunoSEQ multiplex PCR. The table shows 120,000 to 150,000 clones, with 40% to 55% occurring only once. Sequencing used Tregs from blood. These TCRs come from a man in his late teens or twenties in good health. Each CDR3 is given with its conserved first and last residue. The order of the fields is V gene, clone size, D gene, J gene, CDR3 protein, CDR3 DNA. A D gene is named only where the DNA matches it firmly. Clone sizes are given selectively: once, few, many, or a class where the clone is expanded.

V: TRBV29-1
size: .
D: TRBD2
J: TRBJ2-1
CDR3: CSASGTSNSNEQFF
DNA: TGCAGCGCTTCCGGGACTAGTAATTCCAATGAGCAGTTCTTC

V: TRBV2
size: few
D: .
J: TRBJ2-5
CDR3: CASSSSGETQYF
DNA: TGTGCCAGCAGTTCCAGCGGCGAGACCCAGTACTTC

V: TRBV27
size: .
D: .
J: TRBJ2-3
CDR3: CASAPLAVSRDTQYF
DNA: TGTGCCAGCGCTCCCCTAGCAGTTTCTAGAGATACGCAGTATTTT

V: TRBV18
size: .
D: .
J: TRBJ2-3
CDR3: CASSPTLGGTDTQYF
DNA: TGTGCCAGCTCACCGACACTAGGAGGGACAGATACGCAGTATTTT

V: TRBV4-2
size: few
D: TRBD2
J: TRBJ2-1
CDR3: CASSQDAGGAVDEQFF
DNA: TGTGCCAGCAGCCAAGATGCCGGGGGGGCGGTCGATGAGCAGTTCTTC

V: TRBV5-4
size: .
D: TRBD1
J: TRBJ2-2
CDR3: CASSLAGQTNTGELFF
DNA: TGTGCCAGCAGCTTGGCGGGACAGACGAACACCGGGGAGCTGTTTTTT

V: TRBV6-5
size: once
D: TRBD1
J: TRBJ1-5
CDR3: CASSYAGGDQPQHF
DNA: TGTGCCAGCAGTTACGCAGGGGGCGATCAGCCCCAGCATTTT

V: TRBV7-2
size: .
D: .
J: TRBJ1-2
CDR3: CASSLGPENYGYTF
DNA: TGTGCCAGCAGCTTAGGCCCTGAGAACTATGGCTACACCTTC

V: TRBV11-2
size: .
D: .
J: TRBJ2-1
CDR3: CASSLEAGNYNEQFF
DNA: TGTGCCAGCAGCTTAGAAGCGGGTAACTACAATGAGCAGTTCTTC

V: TRBV4-2
size: once
D: .
J: TRBJ2-3
CDR3: CASSQKQGAQAQYF
DNA: TGTGCCAGCAGCCAAAAACAGGGAGCTCAGGCGCAGTATTTT

V: TRBV30
size: few
D: .
J: TRBJ2-1
CDR3: CAWSPSQPRINEQFF
DNA: TGTGCCTGGAGTCCTAGCCAGCCTCGAATTAATGAGCAGTTCTTC

V: TRBV6-1
size: .
D: .
J: TRBJ2-5
CDR3: CATSGASRTQYF
DNA: TGTGCCACCTCAGGGGCATCTCGGACCCAGTACTTC